Below, 14 T cell receptor beta chains from the same sample are listed, as sequenced in a study of T cells after yellow fever vaccination. TCRdb re-called the 5' RACE reads with MiXCR, one entry per CDR3 protein. The sample consists of some 300,000 distinct CDR3 sequences, approximately 3.9% of them appearing once. The sample consisted of PBMCs, taken on the day of the yellow fever booster vaccination. These TCRs come from a man aged 18-30 years who received the YFV17D yellow fever vaccine.

V and J are TRBV5-1 and TRBJ1-2, with D perhaps matching TRBD1 (5 bases). This CDR3 contains 16 residues. Germline V gene data show CDR1 as SGHRS and CDR2 as YFSETQ. Trimming stripped 4 bases from V and 1 base from J, with 17 bases between. The CDR3 sequence: CASSHRPGAGNYGYTF. In DNA form, the CDR3 reads TGCGCCAGCAGCCACAGGCCCGGGGCGGGTAACTATGGCTACACCTTC. Based on the CDR3 plus reference TRBV5-1 and TRBJ1-2, the full variable domain is KAGVTQTPRYLIKTRGQQVTLSCSPISGHRSVSWYQQTPGQGLQFLFEYFSETQRNKGNFPGRFSGRQFSNSRSEMNVSTLELGDSALYLCASSHRPGAGNYGYTFGSGTRLTVV.

This clonotype came up a few times. The chain carries TRBV2 and TRBJ2-7, with no clear D. The CDR3 consists of 13 residues. Germline assignment: CDR1 SNHLY and CDR2 FYNNEI. V was trimmed by 5 bases and J by 7 bases, leaving 15 bases between them. CDR3 protein: CASSFSSQREQYF. The CDR3 DNA sequence: TGTGCCAGCAGTTTCTCCTCCCAGAGAGAGCAGTACTTC.

This clonotype was found many times. The chain has TRBV12-3 or TRBV12-4 and TRBJ1-3; D uncertain. The length of the CDR3 is 14 residues. V dropped 5 bases and J dropped 0 bases, with 8 bases sitting between them. CDR3 bases: TGTGCCAGCAGTGAACACAGCTCTGGAAACACCATATATTTT. Its translation is CASSEHSSGNTIYF.

This clonotype was counted many times. V usage is TRBV2 and J usage is TRBJ1-2, with 8 bases fitting TRBD1. Per the germline V gene, CDR1 is SNHLY and CDR2 is FYNNEI. The CDR3 consists of 12 residues. Unmatched junction bases numbered 0, after V lost 4 bases and J lost 5 bases. CDR3 sequence: CASSGQGYGYTF. CDR3 DNA: TGTGCCAGCAGTGGACAGGGGTATGGCTACACCTTC.

The table lists this clonotype with many counts. The gene calls are TRBV5-1 and TRBJ2-1; D ambiguous. CDR1 and CDR2 (germline): SGHRS, YFSETQ. The CDR3 runs 14 residues. V gave up 5 bases and J gave up 2 bases, with 11 bases separating them. In nucleotides, the CDR3 is TGCGCCAGCAGGTTTGAGAACACCTACAATGAGCAGTTCTTC. Protein: CASRFENTYNEQFF.

This clonotype has only a few counts. The V and J genes are TRBV20-1 and TRBJ1-2; no firm D call. Germline-derived CDR1 and CDR2 are DFQATT and SNEGSKA (reference sequence). Trimming cost V 0 bases and J 5 bases, with 7 bases left between them. This CDR3 is 12 amino acids long. CDR3 in amino acids: CSAREPKYGYTF. DNA for the CDR3: TGCAGTGCTAGAGAACCCAAATATGGCTACACCTTC.

This clonotype was seen a handful of times. The V call is TRBV12-3 or TRBV12-4, the J call TRBJ2-1; TRBD1 matches 10 bases. This CDR3 has 15 amino acids. V was pared by 3 bases and J by 7 bases, with 6 bases of the junction left unmatched. The CDR3 is CASSLGQGFVNEQFF. Written as DNA, the CDR3 is TGTGCCAGCAGTTTGGGACAGGGGTTCGTGAATGAGCAGTTCTTC.

This clonotype came up many times. The rearrangement joins TRBV12-3 or TRBV12-4 to TRBJ1-4; 8 bases align to TRBD1. The CDR3 sequence is 12 residues long. After removal of 5 bases from V and 8 bases from J, the junction contained 1 base not matched to a gene. CDR3 protein: CASSHRGEKLFF. CDR3 nucleotides: TGTGCCAGCAGTCACAGGGGGGAAAAACTGTTTTTT.

There are many counts of this clonotype. The rearrangement joins TRBV20-1 to TRBJ2-1; D not certain. This CDR3 comprises 12 residues. V lost 1 base to trimming and J lost 6 bases, with 7 bases between them. The germline gives CDR1 DFQATT, CDR2 SNEGSKA (reference sequence). This chain's CDR3 is CSARGWGNEQFF. The CDR3 DNA reads as TGCAGTGCTAGAGGGTGGGGCAATGAGCAGTTCTTC.

This clonotype was seen ten or more times. V is TRBV2 and J is TRBJ2-4; 7 nucleotides match TRBD1. Germline V gene lookup returns CDR1 SNHLY and CDR2 FYNNEI. The length of the CDR3 is 13 residues. The trim removed 8 bases at V and 8 bases at J, leaving 9 bases unmatched. The CDR3 is CASGGQENYIQYF. For the CDR3, the DNA is TGTGCCAGCGGTGGACAGGAGAATTACATTCAGTACTTC.

The chain couples TRBV20-1 to TRBJ2-7; 8 bases line up with TRBD1. The V and J ends lost 0 bases and 4 bases, in that order; junction bases with no gene match: 14. The CDR3 contains 17 residues. Germline assignment: CDR1 DFQATT and CDR2 SNEGSKA (reference sequence). This chain's CDR3 is CSARDPNGGTGRYEQYF. Written as DNA, the CDR3 is TGCAGTGCTAGAGATCCAAATGGCGGGACAGGACGATACGAGCAGTACTTC.

This clonotype was seen more than once but under ten times. This chain uses TRBV6-5 with TRBJ2-1; D possibly corresponds to TRBD2 (5 bases). CDR1 MNHEY and CDR2 SVGAGI come from the germline V gene. The V gene lost 1 base and the J gene lost 9 bases, with 13 bases spanning the gap. This CDR3 is built from 14 residues. The CDR3 sequence is CASSYFSGIGEQFF. As DNA, the CDR3 is TGTGCCAGCAGTTACTTTTCGGGGATAGGTGAGCAGTTCTTC.

This clonotype was seen repeatedly, ten times or more. The J gene is TRBJ2-3, the V gene TRBV7-7, with 8 bases aligning to TRBD2. This CDR3 region has 18 residues. Losses at the gene ends were 5 bases for V and 0 bases for J; bases not matched to a gene: 13. Germline lookup yields CDR1 SSHAT and CDR2 FNYEAQ (reference sequence). The CDR3: CASSPSRGGRTSTDTQYF. CDR3 bases: TGTGCCAGCAGCCCTAGTCGGGGGGGGCGTACTAGCACAGATACGCAGTATTTT.

The chain is built from TRBV7-2 and TRBJ1-4; D unresolved. The CDR3 extends over 16 amino acids. The V gene lost 5 bases and the J gene lost 4 bases, with 17 bases spanning the gap. CDR1 is SGHTA, CDR2 FQGNSA, per germline. The CDR3 coding sequence is TGTGCCAGCAGCCGACGCTACACAGACTATAATGAAAAACTGTTTTTT. Protein sequence: CASSRRYTDYNEKLFF.